This TCR beta chain appears in the sequencing data of a study of cytomegalovirus exposure and HLA in healthy donors. Regarding the study as a whole: In a later analysis, donors in an Asian-associated ancestry cluster reportedly had fewer N-insertions in productive TCRs than the cohort mean.

Donors sampled were nominally healthy, though unrecorded immune exposures were likely. A word on this clone: Its antigen is as yet unknown.

Trimming took 6 bases from V and 6 from J, leaving 13 bases between them. Per germline, CDR1 SGHTS and CDR2 YDEGEE. CDR3 size: 13 residues. This PCR relied on a set of 60 Vbeta primers and 13 Jbeta primers. Assay used: immunoSEQ multiplex PCR; TCRdb lists only in-frame clones, some missing. The sample lists approximately 240,000 clones, around four fifths occurring once. The source is a woman between 40 and 55 years old in good health and CMV-seronegative. What was sequenced was PBMCs. V usage is TRBV5-8 and J usage is TRBJ1-5, with D hard to call. CDR3 DNA sequence: TGTGCCAGCACCCCTTATACTAGTCAGCCCCAGCATTTT. Protein product: CASTPYTSQPQHF.